This record concerns one T cell receptor beta chain sequence. Its antigen is not identified. Each CDR3 protein gets one entry after TCRdb re-called the reads with MiXCR. The repertoire holds a few hundred thousand distinct CDR3 sequences, with under 35% as singletons. This CDR3 has 16 amino acids. V was cut by 2 bases and J by 0 bases, with 11 bases left in between. Germline CDR1 reads MNHEY; CDR2 reads SMNVEV (reference sequence). This sample was included in a study of T cell repertoires in cytomegalovirus infection. Study details: A matching HLA type, together with CMV infection, was signaled by public TCR beta signatures.

General study points: People with CMV and the relevant HLA were identified by cumulative public TCR beta family frequency.

Material: cultured PBMCs, obtained from culture after CMV antigen stimulation. The V gene is TRBV27, the J gene TRBJ1-3, with a weak D call TRBD1 (5 bases). The receptor was derived from a human donor in good health (CMV status not recorded). Some clones in this sample may be carry-over from other donors' samples. The CDR3 loop is CASSLRGYSSGNTIYF. The DNA of the CDR3 is TGTGCCAGCAGTTTAAGGGGCTATTCCTCTGGAAACACCATATATTTT.